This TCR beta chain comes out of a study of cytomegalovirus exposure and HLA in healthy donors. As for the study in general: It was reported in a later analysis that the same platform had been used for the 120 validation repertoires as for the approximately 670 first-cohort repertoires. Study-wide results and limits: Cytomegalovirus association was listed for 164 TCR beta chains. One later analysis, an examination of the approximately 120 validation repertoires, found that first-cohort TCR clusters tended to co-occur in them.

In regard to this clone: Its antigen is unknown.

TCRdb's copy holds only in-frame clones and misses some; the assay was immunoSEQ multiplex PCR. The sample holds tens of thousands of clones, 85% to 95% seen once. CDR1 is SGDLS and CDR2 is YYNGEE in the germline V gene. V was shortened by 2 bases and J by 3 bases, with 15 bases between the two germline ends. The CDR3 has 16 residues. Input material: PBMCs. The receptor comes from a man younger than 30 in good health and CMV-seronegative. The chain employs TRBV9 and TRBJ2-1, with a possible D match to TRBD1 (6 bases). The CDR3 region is CASSVQGRSVYNEQFF. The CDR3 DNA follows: TGTGCCAGCAGCGTCCAGGGGCGATCCGTCTACAATGAGCAGTTCTTC.